Below are 15 T cell receptor beta chains sequenced from a single sample in a study of shared clonotypes between healthy human individuals. Only in-frame clones appear in the TCRdb table, and some are missing; sequencing was by immunoSEQ multiplex PCR. There are some 1.5 million clones in the sample; 95% to 99% occur only once, and roughly 0.42% lies in the top ten. Sequencing input: naive CD4+ T cells sorted from blood. Indicated subset: CD45RA+ positively selected. These receptors all stem from a man in his thirties or forties in good health.

This clone was found once. V and J are TRBV19 and TRBJ2-5; tentatively, D is TRBD2 (6 bases). The CDR3 is 15 amino acids. CDR1 and CDR2 (germline): LNHDA, SQIVND (reference sequence). Trimming took 3 bases from V and 1 from J, leaving 12 bases between them. CDR3 coding DNA: TGTGCCAGTAGTATGCGGGGCCGCACCCAAGAGACCCAGTACTTC. Translated: CASSMRGRTQETQYF.

V and J are TRBV7-2 and TRBJ1-1; D gene unclear. Trimming left V 2 bases short and J 1 base short, with 5 bases between. The CDR3 has 13 residues. Germline CDR1 is SGHTA and CDR2 is FQGNSA. The CDR3 region has the DNA TGTGCCAGCAGCTTATACGGGAACACTGAAGCTTTCTTT. Residues: CASSLYGNTEAFF.

This clone showed up just once. The chain employs TRBV18 and TRBJ2-2; D might be TRBD2 (6 bases). V shed 8 bases and J shed 0 bases, with 13 bases lying between them. The germline CDR1 and CDR2 sequences are KGHSH and LQKENI. This CDR3 spans 15 amino acids. CDR3 nucleotides: TGTGCCAGCCCACGTCCGGGGGCGAACACCGGGGAGCTGTTTTTT. Amino acids: CASPRPGANTGELFF.

The V gene is TRBV14, the J gene TRBJ1-5; D might be TRBD1 (5 bases). V gave up 0 bases and J gave up 1 base, with 10 bases separating them. Germline V gene lookup returns CDR1 SGHDN and CDR2 FVKESK. The CDR3 is 16 residues long. The CDR3 is CASSQEGQGSNQPQHF. The CDR3 nucleotides read TGTGCCAGCAGCCAAGAAGGCCAGGGAAGCAATCAGCCCCAGCATTTT.

V is TRBV5-4 and J is TRBJ1-1; a possible D gene is TRBD1 (6 bases). V gave up 3 bases and J gave up 4 bases, with 13 bases separating them. Looked up from germline, CDR1 is SGHNT and CDR2 is YYREEE (reference sequence). The CDR3 length is 14 residues. The CDR3 DNA follows: TGTGCCAGCAGCTCGCTTGGACAGTTCACTGAAGCTTTCTTT. Translation gives CASSSLGQFTEAFF.

J is TRBJ1-1 and V is TRBV5-1; the D gene is possibly TRBD1 (5 bases). Germline V CDR1 and CDR2: SGHRS, YFSETQ. V shed 4 bases and J shed 1 base, with 14 bases lying between them. The CDR3 contains 15 residues. CDR3 loop: CASSPGLGENTEAFF. CDR3 bases: TGCGCCAGCAGCCCCGGACTGGGGGAGAACACTGAAGCTTTCTTT.

The chain combines TRBV29-1 with TRBJ1-1; D possibly corresponds to TRBD1 (6 bases). In germline, CDR1 is SQVTM, CDR2 ANQGSEA. This CDR3 region has 13 residues. The V and J ends lost 6 bases and 3 bases respectively, with 14 bases between them. CDR3 bases: TGCAGCGTCGTACAGGGTCGGGACACTGAAGCTTTCTTT. This encodes CSVVQGRDTEAFF.

V usage is TRBV2 and J usage is TRBJ2-2; 9 nucleotides agree with TRBD1. This CDR3 has 16 residues. Germline V gives CDR1 SNHLY, CDR2 FYNNEI. The V gene end was trimmed by 6 bases and the J gene end by 4 bases; junction bases not matched to a gene: 9. The CDR3, as DNA: TGTGCCAGCAGAACACAGGGGGCCGTTGGCACCGGGGAGCTGTTTTTT. Residues: CASRTQGAVGTGELFF.

This chain connects TRBV7-9 to TRBJ2-2; 10 nucleotides align to TRBD2. Germline-derived CDR1 and CDR2 are SEHNR and FQNEAQ (reference sequence). The CDR3 is 16 residues long. V dropped 0 bases and J dropped 5; count of bases not matched to a gene: 3. The CDR3 sequence is CASSLALAGATGELFF. The CDR3 coding sequence is TGTGCCAGCAGCTTAGCTCTAGCGGGAGCAACCGGGGAGCTGTTTTTT.

The rearrangement uses TRBV13 and TRBJ2-7; a possible D gene is TRBD2 (6 bases). Germline CDR1 PRHDT, CDR2 FYEKMQ (reference sequence). The V end was cut by 3 bases, the J end by 3 bases, with 18 bases between. CDR3 length equals 16 residues. In DNA, the CDR3 is TGTGCCAGCAGCTTTAGGGGACCGGGACTTAACTACGAGCAGTACTTC. This gives the protein CASSFRGPGLNYEQYF.

The chain joins TRBV28 to TRBJ2-7; possibly TRBD1 or TRBD2 for D (5 bases each). Germline lookup yields CDR1 MDHEN and CDR2 SYDVKM. This CDR3 has 11 amino acids. Trimming took off 10 bases at V and 6 bases at J, with 13 bases between the two ends. CDR3 amino acids: CATFGGFEQYF. The CDR3, as DNA: TGTGCCACCTTTGGGGGATTCGAGCAGTACTTC.

This chain joins TRBV7-2 and TRBJ2-3, with unresolved D. Per the germline V gene, CDR1 is SGHTA and CDR2 is FQGNSA. This CDR3 spans 11 amino acids. The CDR3 region is CAGGITDTQYF. The CDR3, as DNA: TGTGCAGGTGGGATCACAGATACGCAGTATTTT.

The chain recombines TRBV18 with TRBJ2-5; no reliable D call. V shed 3 bases and J shed 0 bases, with 8 bases lying between them. CDR1 and CDR2 from the germline V gene are KGHSH and LQKENI. The CDR3 contains 14 residues. The CDR3 loop is CASSPTQNQETQYF. The CDR3 nucleotides read TGTGCCAGCTCACCGACACAGAACCAAGAGACCCAGTACTTC.

The chain links TRBV6-5 to TRBJ1-4; D is possibly TRBD1 (5 bases). The CDR3 is 16 residues long. Looked up from germline, CDR1 is MNHEY and CDR2 is SVGAGI. Trimming left V 2 bases short and J 6 bases short, with 16 bases between. Written as DNA, the CDR3 is TGTGCCAGCAGTTACGGGGTCCGGGACGTAGATGAAAAACTGTTTTTT. This codes for CASSYGVRDVDEKLFF.

The J gene is TRBJ1-5, the V gene TRBV15; TRBD1 agrees at 8 bases. Germline V gene lookup returns CDR1 LNHNV and CDR2 YYDKDF (reference sequence). This CDR3 comprises 15 residues. The trim removed 5 bases at V and 2 bases at J, leaving 5 bases unmatched. The CDR3 is CATSPRQGRNQPQHF. CDR3 coding DNA: TGTGCCACCAGCCCGAGACAGGGGCGCAATCAGCCCCAGCATTTT.